This note documents a single T cell receptor (beta chain) sequence. TCRdb's table, derived via immunoSEQ multiplex PCR, lists solely in-frame clones and lacks some. Among about 130,000 clones listed, around 94% were seen once. CDR1 SGHRS and CDR2 YFSETQ come from the germline V gene. The CDR3 length is 21 residues. V lost 4 bases and J lost 1; bases outside the gene matches: 18. This sample was taken from a study of control samples from healthy donors and cancer patients. This chain links TRBV5-1 with TRBJ2-5, with TRBD2 matching over 14 bases. This receptor was obtained from a man aged 80 or over with head and neck cancer. The sequenced sample consisted of PBMCs. The CDR3 nucleotides read TGCGCCAGCAGCCAATATTCCGGCGGGACTAGCGGGAGTCCGGCCCAAGAGACCCAGTACTTC. Protein: CASSQYSGGTSGSPAQETQYF.